This record concerns one T cell receptor (beta chain) sequence. The antigen is not known. At one end the junction does not follow the germline gene, possibly because of a read error. The sample belongs to a study of identical twins. CDR1 is SGHRS and CDR2 is YFSETQ in the germline V gene. CDR3 length: 16 residues. Findings of the study overall: Low generation-probability sequences were in excess among twin-shared out-of-frame alpha sequences.

Using its own MiXCR run on the 5' RACE reads, TCRdb lists one record per CDR3 protein. The sample has 1.5 million or so distinct CDR3 sequences, under 35% seen once; the top ten hold approximately 0.29%. The receptor comes from a newborn girl in good health. Sequencing used cord blood. This chain links TRBV5-1 with TRBJ2-1, with 8 bases that match TRBD1. The CDR3 loop is CASSLLAGGSNNEQFF. The CDR3 nucleotides read TGCGCCAGCAGCTTGTTGGCAGGGGGCTCCAACAATGAGCAGTTCTTC.